This T cell receptor (beta chain) was recorded in a study of regulatory T cells in long-lasting Graves disease. Trimming left V 0 bases short and J 4 bases short, with 21 bases between. The CDR3 totals 18 residues. From germline, CDR1 is DFQATT and CDR2 SNEGSKA (reference sequence). CDR3 regions were amplified by Arm-PCR using iRepertoire HTBI primers to build TCR beta libraries. TCRdb redid the calling of the multiplex PCR reads with MiXCR, one entry per CDR3 protein. Here the sample spans 360,000 or so distinct CDR3 sequences, roughly 16% being singletons. This clonotype was picked up many times. No antigen is known for it. The time point denotes: newly diagnosed GD, antithyroid drugs for less than 3 months. Researchers made the TCR library from RNA that was extracted from PBMCs. Study-wide results and limits: Less diverse TCR repertoires were seen in persistent Graves' patients than in newly diagnosed ones.

This sample also belongs to another study, concerning T cells in Graves' hyperthyroidism and ophthalmopathy.

This material consisted of peripheral blood mononuclear cells (PBMCs), taken at new diagnosis, from a patient treated with antithyroid drugs. This TCR derives from a woman between 18 and 30 years old with Graves disease. V and J are TRBV20-1 and TRBJ2-2; D might be TRBD1 or TRBD2, each matching 5 bases. This CDR3 reads CSARDRTWGNIGTGELFF. CDR3 coding DNA: TGCAGTGCTAGAGATAGGACGTGGGGGAACATCGGCACCGGGGAGCTGTTTTTT.